These 4 T cell receptor beta chains share one sample of origin, sequenced in a study of graft-versus-host responses after intestinal transplantation. Which antigens these TCRs recognize remains unknown. Only in-frame clones appear in the TCRdb table, and some are missing; sequencing was by immunoSEQ multiplex PCR. The sample yields more than 65,000 clones, just under 95% seen once. Sequencing was performed on unstimulated CD8+ T cells sorted from spleen or lymph node cells, taken before intestinal transplant. Receptors originate from a human donor who received an intestinal transplant.

J is TRBJ1-2 and V is TRBV19; no clear D. V was trimmed by 1 base and J by 3 bases, leaving 15 bases between them. This CDR3 has 16 residues. Germline V gene sequence: CDR1 LNHDA, CDR2 SQIVND (reference sequence). This chain's CDR3 is CASSIAPKGLDYGYTF. The CDR3 nucleotides are TGTGCCAGTAGTATAGCCCCGAAAGGGTTGGACTATGGCTACACCTTC.

The chain employs TRBV27 and TRBJ2-5; the D is unclear. V was trimmed by 1 base and J by 3 bases, leaving 12 bases between them. The CDR3 sequence is 15 residues long. Germline assignment: CDR1 MNHEY and CDR2 SMNVEV (reference sequence). The CDR3 bases are TGTGCCAGCAGTTTATTCCCGCCTTCTAAAGAGACCCAGTACTTC. Translation: CASSLFPPSKETQYF.

J is TRBJ2-7 and V is TRBV7-8; D gene unclear. The CDR3 runs 17 residues. CDR1 and CDR2 from the germline V gene are SGHVS and FQNEAQ. Trimming took off 1 base at V and 7 bases at J, with 23 bases between the two ends. The CDR3 reads CASSLEANKSPLREQYF. CDR3 nucleotides: TGTGCCAGCAGCTTAGAGGCTAACAAATCACCTTTACGGGAGCAGTACTTC.

V gene TRBV27 combines with J gene TRBJ2-7; possibly TRBD2 for D (6 bases). Germline V gene sequence: CDR1 MNHEY, CDR2 SMNVEV (reference sequence). V was clipped by 2 bases and J by 7 bases, with 18 bases between them. The CDR3 length is 15 residues. In nucleotides, the CDR3 is TGTGCCAGCAGTTTAAGCGCCGGGAGCCTCGGAGAGCAGTACTTC. This codes for CASSLSAGSLGEQYF.